This T cell receptor beta chain stems from a study of blood T cell repertoires in COVID-19. The CDR3 consists of 14 residues. V lost 6 bases and J 1 base, leaving 12 bases between the germline ends. From germline, CDR1 is MNHEY and CDR2 SMNVEV (reference sequence). The age range of participants was about 18 to 90 years, with residence in under 30 US areas. Participants reported their clinical history, and cohort assignment relied on those reports. Source study methods: Cell counts per sample came from amplifying reference gene primers. Here immunoSEQ multiplex PCR was the method, and the copy in TCRdb shows in-frame clones only, minus some. V, J and clone size reflect that table, while D and trimming were determined from the DNA. Here the sample spans around 150,000 clones, around four fifths being singletons.

What was sequenced was PBMCs or T cells enriched from blood (not recorded which). This TCR was recovered from a woman in her forties who had recovered from COVID-19. The chain links TRBV27 to TRBJ1-1; D might be TRBD1 (6 bases). For the CDR3, the DNA is TGTGCCAGCAGAGAAGGGGGAGCGAACACTGAAGCTTTCTTT. Its protein product is CASREGGANTEAFF.